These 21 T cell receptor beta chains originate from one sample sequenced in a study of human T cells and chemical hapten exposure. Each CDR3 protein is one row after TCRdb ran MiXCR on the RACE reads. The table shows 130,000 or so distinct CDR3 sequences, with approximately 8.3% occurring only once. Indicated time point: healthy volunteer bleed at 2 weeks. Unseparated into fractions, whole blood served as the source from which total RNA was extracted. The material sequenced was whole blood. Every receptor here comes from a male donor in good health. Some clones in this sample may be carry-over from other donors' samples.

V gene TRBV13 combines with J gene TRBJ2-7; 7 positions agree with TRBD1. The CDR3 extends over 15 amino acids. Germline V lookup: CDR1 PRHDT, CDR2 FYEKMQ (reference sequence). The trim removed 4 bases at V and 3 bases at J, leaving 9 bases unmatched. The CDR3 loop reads CASSSSTGPFYEQYF. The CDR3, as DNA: TGTGCCAGCAGCTCCTCGACAGGGCCGTTCTACGAGCAGTACTTC.

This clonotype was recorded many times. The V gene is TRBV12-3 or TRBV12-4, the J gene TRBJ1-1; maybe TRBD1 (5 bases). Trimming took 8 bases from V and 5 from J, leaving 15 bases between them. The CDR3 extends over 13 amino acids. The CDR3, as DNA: TGTGCCAGCGGTTCGGGGGTTTCGACTGAAGCTTTCTTT. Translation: CASGSGVSTEAFF.

The CDR3 DNA reads as TGTGCCACCAGCCCCCGGGACAGGGGGGACACAGATACGCAGTATTTT. The encoded protein is CATSPRDRGDTDTQYF. The gene calls are TRBV15 and TRBJ2-3; 11 nucleotides match TRBD1. V lost 5 bases to trimming and J lost 2 bases; unmatched junction nucleotides: 6. CDR1 and CDR2 (germline): LNHNV, YYDKDF (reference sequence). This CDR3 has 16 residues.

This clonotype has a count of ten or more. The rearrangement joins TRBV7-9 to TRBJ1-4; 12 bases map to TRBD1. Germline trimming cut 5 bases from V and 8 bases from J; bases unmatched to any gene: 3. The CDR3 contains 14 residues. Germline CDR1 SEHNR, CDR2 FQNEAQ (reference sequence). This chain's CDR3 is CASSGDRGREKLFF. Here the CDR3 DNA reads TGTGCCAGCAGCGGGGACAGGGGGCGCGAAAAACTGTTTTTT.

CDR3 sequence (DNA): TGTGCCAGCAGCCAAGTTAAAGGGCCGAGGAGCTCCTACGAGCAGTACTTC. Its protein product is CASSQVKGPRSSYEQYF. V and J are TRBV14 and TRBJ2-7; D unresolved. The germline CDR1 and CDR2 sequences are SGHDN and FVKESK. Trimming cost V 1 base and J 0 bases, with 16 bases left between them. The length of the CDR3 is 17 residues.

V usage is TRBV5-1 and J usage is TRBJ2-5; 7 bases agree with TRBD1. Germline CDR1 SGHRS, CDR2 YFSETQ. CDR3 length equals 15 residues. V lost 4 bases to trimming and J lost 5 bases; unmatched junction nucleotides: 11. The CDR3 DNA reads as TGCGCCAGCAGCCTATATACAGGGGACGGGGAGACCCAGTACTTC. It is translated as CASSLYTGDGETQYF.

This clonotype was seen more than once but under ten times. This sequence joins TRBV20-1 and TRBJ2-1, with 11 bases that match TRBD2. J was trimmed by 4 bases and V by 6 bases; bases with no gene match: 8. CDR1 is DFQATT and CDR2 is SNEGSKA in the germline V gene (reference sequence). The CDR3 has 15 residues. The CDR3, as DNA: TGCAGTGCCGGGGGGACTAGCGGATTTTACAATGAGCAGTTCTTC. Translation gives CSAGGTSGFYNEQFF.

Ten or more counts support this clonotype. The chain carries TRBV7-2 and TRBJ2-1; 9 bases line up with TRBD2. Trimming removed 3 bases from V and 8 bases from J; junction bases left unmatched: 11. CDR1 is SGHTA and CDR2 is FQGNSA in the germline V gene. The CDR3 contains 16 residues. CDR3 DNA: TGTGCCAGCAGCTTGTCCTTAGCGGGAGCAATCTATGAGCAGTTCTTC. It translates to CASSLSLAGAIYEQFF.

The DNA for the CDR3 is TGTGCCAGCAGTTACTCGATTGTAGCAGCAGATACGCAGTATTTT. Translating gives CASSYSIVAADTQYF. The V call is TRBV6-2 or TRBV6-3, the J call TRBJ2-3; D not resolved. V was shortened by 0 bases and J by 4 bases, with 11 bases between the two germline ends. CDR3 length: 15 amino acids. Germline V gene data show CDR1 as MNHEY and CDR2 as SVGEGT.

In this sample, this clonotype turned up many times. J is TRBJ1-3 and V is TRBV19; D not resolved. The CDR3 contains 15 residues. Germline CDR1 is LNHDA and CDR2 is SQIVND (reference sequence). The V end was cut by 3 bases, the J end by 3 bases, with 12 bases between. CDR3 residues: CASSIEESGGNTIYF. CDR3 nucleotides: TGTGCCAGTAGTATCGAGGAGTCGGGTGGAAACACCATATATTTT. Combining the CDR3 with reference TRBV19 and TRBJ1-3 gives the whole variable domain DGGITQSPKYLFRKEGQNVTLSCEQNLNHDAMYWYRQDPGQGLRLIYYSQIVNDFQKGDIAEGYSVSREKKESFPLTVTSAQKNPTAFYLCASSIEESGGNTIYFGEGSWLTVV.

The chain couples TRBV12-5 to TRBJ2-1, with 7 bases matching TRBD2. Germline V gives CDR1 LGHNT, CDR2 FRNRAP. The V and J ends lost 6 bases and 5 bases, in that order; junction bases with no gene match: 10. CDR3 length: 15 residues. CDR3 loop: CASGAGRVGNNEQFF. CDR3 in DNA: TGTGCTAGTGGGGCGGGGAGGGTAGGTAACAATGAGCAGTTCTTC.

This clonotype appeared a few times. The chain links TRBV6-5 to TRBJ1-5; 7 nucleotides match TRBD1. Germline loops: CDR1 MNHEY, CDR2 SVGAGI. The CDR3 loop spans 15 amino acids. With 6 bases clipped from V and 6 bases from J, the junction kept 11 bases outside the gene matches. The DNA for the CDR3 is TGTGCCAGCAGAAAAATGGGGACAGCGGCTCAGCCCCAGCATTTT. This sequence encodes CASRKMGTAAQPQHF.

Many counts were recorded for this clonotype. CDR3 sequence: CASGRDRGLHTEAFF. In DNA, the CDR3 is TGTGCCAGCGGCCGGGACAGGGGGCTGCACACTGAAGCTTTCTTT. The chain uses TRBV12-3 or TRBV12-4 and TRBJ1-1; TRBD1 aligns across 12 bases. V dropped 8 bases and J dropped 3; count of bases not matched to a gene: 7. CDR3 length equals 15 residues.

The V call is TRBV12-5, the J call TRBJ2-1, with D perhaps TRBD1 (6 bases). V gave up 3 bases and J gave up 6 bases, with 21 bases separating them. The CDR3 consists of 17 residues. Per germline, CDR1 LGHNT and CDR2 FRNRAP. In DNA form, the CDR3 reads TGTGCTAGTGGTTTTCCCAGGACAGCCCGCCCTAGCAATGAGCAGTTCTTC. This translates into CASGFPRTARPSNEQFF.

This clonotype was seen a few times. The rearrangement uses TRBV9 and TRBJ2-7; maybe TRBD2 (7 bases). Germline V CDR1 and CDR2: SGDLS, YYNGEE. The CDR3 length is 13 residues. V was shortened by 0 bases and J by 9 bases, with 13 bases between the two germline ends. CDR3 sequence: CASSVGWGGRQYF. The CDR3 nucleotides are TGTGCCAGCAGCGTAGGCTGGGGGGGGCGGCAGTACTTC.

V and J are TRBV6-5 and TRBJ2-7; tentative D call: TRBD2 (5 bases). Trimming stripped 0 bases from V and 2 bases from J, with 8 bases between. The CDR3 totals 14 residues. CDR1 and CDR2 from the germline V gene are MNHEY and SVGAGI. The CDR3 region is CASSYSYGTYEQYF. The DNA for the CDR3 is TGTGCCAGCAGTTACTCGTACGGGACCTACGAGCAGTACTTC.

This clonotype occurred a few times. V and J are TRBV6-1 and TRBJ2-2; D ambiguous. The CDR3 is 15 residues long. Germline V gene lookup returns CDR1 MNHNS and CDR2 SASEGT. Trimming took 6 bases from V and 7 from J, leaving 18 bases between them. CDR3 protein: CASSENRRLLGELFF. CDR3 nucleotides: TGTGCCAGCAGCGAGAACAGACGGTTACTCGGGGAGCTGTTTTTT.

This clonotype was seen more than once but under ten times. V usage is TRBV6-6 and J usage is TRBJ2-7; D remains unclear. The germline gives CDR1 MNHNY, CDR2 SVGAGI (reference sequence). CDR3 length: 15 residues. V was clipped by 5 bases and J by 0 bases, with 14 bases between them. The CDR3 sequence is CASSRAPTPSYEQYF. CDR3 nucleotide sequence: TGTGCCAGCAGTCGGGCCCCCACCCCCTCCTACGAGCAGTACTTC.

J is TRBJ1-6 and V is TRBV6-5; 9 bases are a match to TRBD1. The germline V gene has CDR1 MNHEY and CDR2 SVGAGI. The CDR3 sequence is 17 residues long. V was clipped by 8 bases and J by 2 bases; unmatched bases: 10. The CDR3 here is CASRDRVHTPYNSPLHF. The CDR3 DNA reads TGTGCCAGCCGGGACAGGGTCCACACCCCCTATAATTCACCCCTCCACTTT.

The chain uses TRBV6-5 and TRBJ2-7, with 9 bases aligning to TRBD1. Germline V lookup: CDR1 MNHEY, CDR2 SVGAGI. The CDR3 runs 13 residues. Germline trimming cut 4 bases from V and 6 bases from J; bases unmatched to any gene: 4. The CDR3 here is CASSSGQGTEQYF. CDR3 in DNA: TGTGCCAGCAGTTCGGGACAGGGCACCGAGCAGTACTTC.

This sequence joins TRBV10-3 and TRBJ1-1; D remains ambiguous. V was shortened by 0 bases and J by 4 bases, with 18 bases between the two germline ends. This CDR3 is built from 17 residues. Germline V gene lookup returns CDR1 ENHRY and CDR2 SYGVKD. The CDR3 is CAISESMAAPAGTEAFF. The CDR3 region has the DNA TGTGCCATCAGTGAGTCGATGGCCGCCCCGGCGGGCACTGAAGCTTTCTTT.